The 25 T cell receptor beta chains presented below share a single source sample, sequenced in a study of Ad26.COV2.S vaccination and SARS-CoV-2 variants. Treatment here: about 20 received Ad26.COV2.S at low or high dose, single or two shots; 5 received placebo; per-sample allocation not given. The investigators took samples on day 63 after the first vaccine or placebo injection. This table comes from immunoSEQ multiplex PCR, and its TCRdb copy is limited to in-frame clones, with some not included. The sample carries around 300,000 clones, 80% to 90% recorded once. Sequencing was performed on peripheral blood, taken in a trial of Ad26.COV2.S vaccine versus placebo. These TCRs come from a person aged 18-65 years who received the Ad26.COV2.S COVID-19 vaccine or a placebo.

For the CDR3, the DNA is TGTGCCAGCGGGCGTGGGCTCGGGCAGTTCTTC. This gives the protein CASGRGLGQFF. This chain links TRBV27 with TRBJ2-1; no clear D. The CDR3 extends over 11 amino acids. Germline V gene data show CDR1 as MNHEY and CDR2 as SMNVEV (reference sequence). V gave up 8 bases and J gave up 12 bases, with 14 bases separating them.

The chain recombines TRBV14 with TRBJ1-2, with D hard to call. V lost 2 bases and J 5 bases, leaving 6 bases between the germline ends. The CDR3 is 12 amino acids. Germline V CDR1 and CDR2: SGHDN, FVKESK. The CDR3 sequence: CASSQWAYGYTF. For the CDR3, the DNA is TGTGCCAGCAGCCAATGGGCGTATGGCTACACCTTC.

This rearrangement joins TRBV7-2 to TRBJ2-3; TRBD2 aligns across 8 bases. The CDR3 extends over 16 amino acids. With 1 base clipped from V and 6 bases from J, the junction kept 9 bases outside the gene matches. Germline CDR1 is SGHTA and CDR2 is FQGNSA. The CDR3 nucleotides are TGTGCCAGCAGCTTAGGATCTAGCGGGTGGAGTGATACGCAGTATTTT. It codes for CASSLGSSGWSDTQYF.

The chain combines TRBV7-2 with TRBJ2-7; TRBD1 might be the D (6 bases). Germline CDR1 SGHTA, CDR2 FQGNSA. This CDR3 region has 14 residues. V lost 4 bases to trimming and J lost 0 bases, with 10 bases between them. CDR3 residues: CASSYTGSSYEQYF. DNA for the CDR3: TGTGCCAGCAGCTATACAGGGAGCTCCTACGAGCAGTACTTC.

This chain uses TRBV5-1 with TRBJ2-2, with D possibly matching TRBD1 (5 bases). V shed 4 bases and J shed 0 bases, with 10 bases lying between them. The CDR3 consists of 15 residues. Germline CDR1 SGHRS, CDR2 YFSETQ. CDR3 region: CASSGALPNTGELFF. The CDR3 DNA reads as TGCGCCAGCAGCGGGGCTCTTCCGAACACCGGGGAGCTGTTTTTT. Full variable domain (outside the CDR3, taken from reference TRBV5-1 and TRBJ2-2): KAGVTQTPRYLIKTRGQQVTLSCSPISGHRSVSWYQQTPGQGLQFLFEYFSETQRNKGNFPGRFSGRQFSNSRSEMNVSTLELGDSALYLCASSGALPNTGELFFGEGSRLTVL.

V usage is TRBV28 and J usage is TRBJ2-2; perhaps TRBD2 as D (5 bases). With 7 bases removed from V and 3 bases from J, the gap between germline ends came to 12 bases. CDR1 and CDR2 from the germline V gene are MDHEN and SYDVKM. The CDR3 consists of 14 residues. In DNA, the CDR3 is TGTGCCAGCACGGGGATACGGGACACCGGGGAGCTGTTTTTT. This sequence encodes CASTGIRDTGELFF.

The CDR3 sequence is CASSRTGGEQYF. In nucleotides, the CDR3 is TGTGCCAGCAGCCGTACAGGGGGCGAGCAGTACTTC. The V call is TRBV12-3 or TRBV12-4, the J call TRBJ2-7; 8 bases line up with TRBD1. This CDR3 spans 12 amino acids. V lost 6 bases to trimming and J lost 6 bases; unmatched junction nucleotides: 4.

For this clone: Other DNA sequences in this specimen translate into the identical CDR3. The chain carries TRBV5-1 and TRBJ2-6; 7 bases agree with TRBD2. Germline lookup yields CDR1 SGHRS and CDR2 YFSETQ. There are 14 residues in the CDR3. The V segment lost 3 bases and the J segment 4 bases; nucleotides outside the gene matches: 1. For the CDR3, the DNA is TGCGCCAGCAGCTGGGAGGGAGGGGCCAACGTCCTGACTTTC. This encodes CASSWEGGANVLTF.

The DNA of the CDR3 is TGTGCCAGCAGTGAGGGACTAGCGAGCACAGATACGCAGTATTTT. As protein: CASSEGLASTDTQYF. The chain combines TRBV6-1 with TRBJ2-3; 10 positions agree with TRBD2. J gave up 0 bases and V 3 bases, and 0 bases lay outside the gene matches. The CDR3 has 15 amino acids. Germline V lookup: CDR1 MNHNS, CDR2 SASEGT.

This rearrangement joins TRBV10-3 to TRBJ2-3, with 14 bases lining up with TRBD2. Germline CDR1 and CDR2: ENHRY and SYGVKD. Germline trimming cut 0 bases from V and 7 bases from J; bases unmatched to any gene: 3. CDR3 size: 16 residues. In DNA form, the CDR3 reads TGTGCCATCAGTGAGTCAGGACTAGCGGGGGGAAATACGCAGTATTTT. This sequence encodes CAISESGLAGGNTQYF.

This clone appeared a few times. The rearrangement joins TRBV7-9 to TRBJ2-6; unclear D gene. This CDR3 spans 16 amino acids. Trimming stripped 5 bases from V and 0 bases from J, with 11 bases between. Germline CDR1 and CDR2: SEHNR and FQNEAQ (reference sequence). The CDR3: CASSPPWGSGANVLTF. As DNA, the CDR3 is TGTGCCAGCAGCCCCCCTTGGGGCTCTGGGGCCAACGTCCTGACTTTC.

The gene calls are TRBV18 and TRBJ2-7; 8 positions match TRBD2. The germline CDR1 and CDR2 sequences are KGHSH and LQKENI. The CDR3 has 14 residues. After removal of 2 bases from V and 5 bases from J, the junction contained 5 bases not matched to a gene. The CDR3 loop reads CASSPMGLVHEQYF. The CDR3 DNA reads TGTGCCAGCTCACCAATGGGACTAGTTCACGAGCAGTACTTC.

This clone has just one count. The V gene is TRBV27, the J gene TRBJ2-3; 12 nucleotides align to TRBD2. CDR3 length equals 17 residues. The V segment lost 2 bases and the J segment 0 bases; nucleotides outside the gene matches: 3. The germline CDR1 and CDR2 sequences are MNHEY and SMNVEV (reference sequence). CDR3 region: CASSLLAGGTSTDTQYF. CDR3 DNA sequence: TGTGCCAGCAGTTTACTAGCGGGGGGGACTAGCACAGATACGCAGTATTTT.

J is TRBJ1-5 and V is TRBV4-1; tentative D call: TRBD1 (6 bases). V was cut by 0 bases and J by 4 bases, with 10 bases left in between. The CDR3 totals 15 residues. CDR1 is MGHRA, CDR2 YSYEKL, per germline. CDR3 nucleotides: TGCGCCAGCAGCCAAGATCTTCAGGGGAATCAGCCCCAGCATTTT. It specifies CASSQDLQGNQPQHF.

The V call is TRBV5-1, the J call TRBJ1-1; D is unclear. The CDR3 contains 13 residues. V was pared by 4 bases and J by 7 bases, with 14 bases between. CDR1 SGHRS and CDR2 YFSETQ come from the germline V gene. Here the CDR3 reads CASSPDGRYEAFF. Written as DNA, the CDR3 is TGCGCCAGCAGCCCGGACGGGCGGTATGAAGCTTTCTTT.

The rearrangement links TRBV27 to TRBJ1-1; no clear D gene. The CDR3 is 13 residues long. The germline V gene has CDR1 MNHEY and CDR2 SMNVEV (reference sequence). V lost 6 bases to trimming and J lost 1 base, with 9 bases between them. CDR3 DNA sequence: TGTGCCAGCAGCGCCCTCGGGAACACTGAAGCTTTCTTT. Amino acids: CASSALGNTEAFF.

V usage is TRBV10-3 and J usage is TRBJ1-6, with D maybe TRBD1 (6 bases). The V and J ends lost 5 bases and 7 bases respectively, with 15 bases between them. CDR3 length: 15 residues. From germline, CDR1 is ENHRY and CDR2 SYGVKD. CDR3 region: CAISPRTADNSPLHF. The CDR3 coding sequence is TGTGCCATCAGTCCCCGGACAGCTGACAATTCACCCCTCCACTTT.

The rearrangement links TRBV28 to TRBJ1-5, with D perhaps TRBD1 (6 bases). Germline loops: CDR1 MDHEN, CDR2 SYDVKM. V was shortened by 3 bases and J by 6 bases, with 12 bases between the two germline ends. The CDR3 has 14 residues. The CDR3 nucleotides are TGTGCCAGCAGTTTGTCAGGGGTGGGTCAGCCCCAGCATTTT. Amino acids: CASSLSGVGQPQHF.

The chain links TRBV28 to TRBJ1-5; no clear D gene. The V end lost 8 bases, the J end lost 4 bases, and 15 bases lay between the germline ends. This CDR3 has 14 amino acids. Germline V gene lookup returns CDR1 MDHEN and CDR2 SYDVKM. The CDR3 loop reads CASGAVGLNQPQHF. The CDR3 DNA is TGTGCCAGCGGTGCTGTGGGTTTAAATCAGCCCCAGCATTTT.

The rearrangement links TRBV4-2 to TRBJ1-1, with 7 bases matching TRBD1. The CDR3 has 20 residues. Germline V gene data show CDR1 as LGHNA and CDR2 as YNFKEQ. J lost 0 bases, V lost 6 bases, and 22 bases had no gene match. CDR3 DNA sequence: TGTGCCAGCAGTGTTCGGCAGGGGGATTTTTGGGGCCAGATGAACACTGAAGCTTTCTTT. It is translated as CASSVRQGDFWGQMNTEAFF.

The chain carries TRBV6-7 and TRBJ1-6, with D uncertain. TRBV6-7 is reported as an ORF; its role is uncertain. The CDR3 runs 17 residues. V was trimmed by 5 bases and J by 0 bases, leaving 14 bases between them. The DNA of the CDR3 is TGTGCCAGCAGTCGCACAGCAAAAAGCTCCTATAATTCACCCCTCCACTTT. It codes for CASSRTAKSSYNSPLHF.

The V gene is TRBV18, the J gene TRBJ1-3, with TRBD1 matching over 9 bases. J was trimmed by 0 bases and V by 5 bases; bases with no gene match: 8. Per the germline V gene, CDR1 is KGHSH and CDR2 is LQKENI. There are 17 residues in the CDR3. CDR3 sequence (DNA): TGTGCCAGCTCAGTTACAGGGGGCGCGACCTCTGGAAACACCATATATTTT. Protein sequence: CASSVTGGATSGNTIYF.

The chain uses TRBV5-1 and TRBJ2-7; D call uncertain. The CDR3 covers 13 residues. Germline CDR1 SGHRS, CDR2 YFSETQ. V was shortened by 0 bases and J by 5 bases, with 9 bases between the two germline ends. This CDR3 reads CASSLAIDDEQYF. The CDR3 coding sequence is TGCGCCAGCAGCTTGGCCATCGACGACGAGCAGTACTTC.

The CDR3: CASSTREGQRDTQYF. In nucleotides, the CDR3 is TGTGCCAGCAGTACACGGGAGGGCCAGAGAGATACGCAGTATTTT. The chain is built from TRBV2 and TRBJ2-3; 8 bases are shared with TRBD2. Germline V gives CDR1 SNHLY, CDR2 FYNNEI. The V segment lost 5 bases and the J segment 5 bases; nucleotides outside the gene matches: 9. The CDR3 consists of 15 residues.

The chain combines TRBV7-9 with TRBJ2-1, with TRBD2 identical over 14 bases. The germline V gene has CDR1 SEHNR and CDR2 FQNEAQ (reference sequence). V lost 6 bases, J lost 7 bases, and 17 bases stayed unmatched. This CDR3 contains 19 residues. CDR3 bases: TGTGCCAGCAGGCCCCGAAGGGGACTAGCGGGGGATTTGGATAATGAGCAGTTCTTC. As protein: CASRPRRGLAGDLDNEQFF.